This T cell receptor beta chain was profiled in a study of PD-L1 blockade in urothelial cancer. As for the study in general: The study recovered a median of about 140,000 T cells per blood sample.

The V and J ends lost 3 bases and 5 bases, in that order; junction bases with no gene match: 16. The CDR3 loop spans 18 amino acids. Germline loops: CDR1 MNHEY, CDR2 SMNVEV (reference sequence). Time point denoted: pretreatment peripheral blood. The count of this clone is one. TCRdb's copy holds only in-frame clones and misses some; the assay was immunoSEQ multiplex PCR. The repertoire consists of 50,000 to 70,000 clones, with more than 80% occurring once and the leading ten covering around 1.7%. The source is a man between 65 and 85 years old with urothelial cancer. The chain couples TRBV27 to TRBJ2-7; 10 bases align to TRBD2. This specimen was PBMCs, taken around atezolizumab (anti-PD-L1) treatment. CDR3 in amino acids: CASSFKGSSGSYRDEQYF. The DNA of the CDR3 is TGTGCCAGCAGTTTCAAAGGGTCTAGCGGGAGTTATCGCGACGAGCAGTACTTC.